The rows below give T cell receptor beta chains drawn from one sample of a study of T cell repertoires and HLA-DP antigens. Only in-frame clones appear in the TCRdb table, and some are missing; sequencing was by immunoSEQ multiplex PCR. This table holds 75,000 to 90,000 clones, about 89% found once. These receptors' targets are unknown. Sequencing was done on a sample of CD4+ T cells from PBMCs. Receptor source: a man between 50 and 59 years old in good health and CMV-seronegative. Each CDR3 is given with its conserved first and last residue. The D gene is left open where the match is weak. Rows give clone size only sometimes, using once, few, many, or a class for an expanded clone.

size	D	V	J	CDR3	DNA
.	.	TRBV18	TRBJ2-7	CASSPEGSVEYF	TGTGCCAGCTCACCCGAGGGATCTGTGGAGTACTTC
.	TRBD1	TRBV2	TRBJ1-1	CASGLTGASEAFF	TGTGCCAGCGGATTGACAGGGGCATCGGAAGCTTTCTTT
few	.	TRBV7-8	TRBJ2-7	CASSYLVSSYEQYF	TGTGCCAGCAGTTATCTAGTTTCCAGCTACGAGCAGTACTTC
.	TRBD2	TRBV7-2	TRBJ2-1	CASSPPGLVYNEQFF	TGTGCCAGCAGCCCCCCGGGACTAGTCTACAATGAGCAGTTCTTC
.	TRBD1	TRBV19	TRBJ2-3	CASRRDRGTDTQYF	TGTGCCAGCCGCCGGGACAGGGGAACAGATACGCAGTATTTT
.	.	TRBV7-9	TRBJ1-1	CASSLSVNTEAFF	TGTGCCAGCAGCCTTTCGGTCAACACTGAAGCTTTCTTT
.	.	TRBV5-1	TRBJ2-7	CASSLDTGNEQYF	TGCGCCAGCAGCTTGGACACAGGGAACGAGCAGTACTTC
few	.	TRBV30	TRBJ1-2	CAWSADLQGYGYTF	TGTGCCTGGAGTGCAGACCTCCAGGGCTATGGCTACACCTTC
.	TRBD1	TRBV19	TRBJ1-2	CATQDRGQFNYGYTF	TGTGCCACCCAGGACAGGGGGCAGTTTAACTATGGCTACACCTTC
.	TRBD1	TRBV28	TRBJ1-5	CATRGQAENQPQHF	TGTGCCACCCGGGGACAGGCCGAAAATCAGCCCCAGCATTTT
.	.	TRBV29-1	TRBJ1-5	CSVAPDSNQPQHF	TGCAGCGTTGCCCCCGACAGCAATCAGCCCCAGCATTTT
few	TRBD1	TRBV30	TRBJ1-5	CAWSVGTGGSQPQHF	TGTGCCTGGAGTGTGGGGACAGGAGGGAGTCAGCCCCAGCATTTT
.	.	TRBV4-2	TRBJ1-4	CASSQENMAAGAEKLFF	TGTGCCAGCAGCCAAGAAAACATGGCCGCAGGGGCTGAAAAACTGTTTTTT
.	.	TRBV4-1	TRBJ2-1	CASSQGPYNEQFF	TGCGCCAGCAGCCAAGGGCCTTACAATGAGCAGTTCTTC
.	.	TRBV27	TRBJ2-1	CASSLLRETYRAPQFF	TGTGCCAGCAGTTTATTAAGGGAGACGTACAGGGCGCCGCAGTTCTTC
.	TRBD1	TRBV10-2	TRBJ2-3	CASSGTGISTDTQYF	TGCGCCAGCAGTGGGACAGGGATTAGCACAGATACGCAGTATTTT
.	.	TRBV7-9	TRBJ1-4	CASSLEVDEKLFF	TGTGCCAGCAGCTTAGAGGTGGATGAAAAACTGTTTTTT
.	.	TRBV4-2	TRBJ1-3	CASSQDLGVGSRNTIYF	TGTGCCAGCAGCCAAGATTTGGGGGTAGGATCCAGAAACACCATATATTTT
.	.	TRBV5-4	TRBJ2-5	CASSSNQERTPWMAQYF	TGTGCCAGCAGCTCGAACCAGGAGCGGACCCCCTGGATGGCCCAGTACTTC
.	TRBD1	TRBV2	TRBJ1-1	CASSSNGQGGTEAFF	TGTGCCAGCAGCTCGAACGGACAGGGGGGAACTGAAGCTTTCTTT
.	TRBD1	TRBV5-4	TRBJ1-2	CASSLGQGNYGYTF	TGTGCCAGCAGCCTCGGACAGGGGAACTATGGCTACACCTTC
.	.	TRBV10-2	TRBJ1-4	CASSESNGPFNEKLFF	TGCGCCAGCAGTGAGTCGAACGGGCCCTTTAATGAAAAACTGTTTTTT
.	.	TRBV7-8	TRBJ1-3	CASSPTGNTIYF	TGTGCCAGCAGCCCGACAGGAAACACCATATATTTT